This T cell receptor (beta chain) was retrieved from a study of response to subunit inactivated influenza vaccine. Overall study findings and caveats: Authors proposed each seasonal influenza vaccination draws in few new T cells.

TCRdb re-analysed the RT-PCR reads in MiXCR, keeping a single row per CDR3 protein. The sample has about 800,000 distinct CDR3 sequences, 21% seen once; the top ten hold 10% to 13%. From germline, CDR1 is SGHAT and CDR2 FQNNGV. V was clipped by 5 bases and J by 6 bases, with 17 bases between them. The CDR3 has 15 amino acids. With regard to this clonotype: Its antigen is currently unknown.

The chain combines TRBV11-2 with TRBJ2-1; D assignment may be TRBD1 or TRBD2 (6 bases each). The clonotype comes from a man aged 45-65 years who received an inactivated influenza vaccine. The input for sequencing was PBMCs from blood, taken 5 to 6 days after vaccination. The CDR3 protein is CASSLPGGRTNEQFF. DNA of the CDR3: TGTGCCAGCAGCCTCCCTGGGGGGCGGACCAATGAGCAGTTCTTC.